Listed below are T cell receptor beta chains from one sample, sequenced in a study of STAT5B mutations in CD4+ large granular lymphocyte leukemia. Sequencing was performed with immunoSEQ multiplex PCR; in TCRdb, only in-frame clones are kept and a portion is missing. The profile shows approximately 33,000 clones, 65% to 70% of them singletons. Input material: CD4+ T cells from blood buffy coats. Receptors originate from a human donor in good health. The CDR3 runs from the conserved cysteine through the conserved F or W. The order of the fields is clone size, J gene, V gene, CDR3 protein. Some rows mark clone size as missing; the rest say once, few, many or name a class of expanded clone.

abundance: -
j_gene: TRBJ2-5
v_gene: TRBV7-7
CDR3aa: CASSPSGGAETQYF

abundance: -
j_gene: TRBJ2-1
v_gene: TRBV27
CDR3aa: CASSLGGVGGYNEQFF

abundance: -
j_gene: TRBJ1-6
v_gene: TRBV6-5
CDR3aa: CASRFGGRNSPLHF

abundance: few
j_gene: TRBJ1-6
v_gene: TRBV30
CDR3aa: CAWTPVEVYSPLHF

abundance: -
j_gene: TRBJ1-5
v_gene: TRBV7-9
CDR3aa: CASSSKGGQNQPQHF

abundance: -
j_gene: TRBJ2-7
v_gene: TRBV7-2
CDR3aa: CASSLLRSSYEQYF

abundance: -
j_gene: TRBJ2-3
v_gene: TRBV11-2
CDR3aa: CASSLDRGPDTQYF

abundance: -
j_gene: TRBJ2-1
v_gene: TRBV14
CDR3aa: CASSQDRGQGSYNEQFF

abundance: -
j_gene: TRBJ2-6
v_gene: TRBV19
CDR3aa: CASSMVAGANVLTF

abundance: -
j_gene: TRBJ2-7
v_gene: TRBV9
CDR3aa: CASSVGGTGVGEQYF

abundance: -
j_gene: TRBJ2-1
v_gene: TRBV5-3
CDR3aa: CARSLPNHVRKDINYNEQFF

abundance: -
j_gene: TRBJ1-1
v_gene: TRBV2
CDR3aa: CASSGSRVAFF

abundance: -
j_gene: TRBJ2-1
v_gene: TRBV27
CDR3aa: CASRGSGGNEQFF

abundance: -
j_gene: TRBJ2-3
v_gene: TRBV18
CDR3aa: CASSLNPGTPATDTQYF

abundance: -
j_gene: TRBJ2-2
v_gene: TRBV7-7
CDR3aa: CASSPGQGFTGELFF

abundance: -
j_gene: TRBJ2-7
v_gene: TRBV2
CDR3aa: CASSSRRGGSYEQYF

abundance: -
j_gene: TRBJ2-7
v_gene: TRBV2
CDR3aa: CASLGRTTYEQYF

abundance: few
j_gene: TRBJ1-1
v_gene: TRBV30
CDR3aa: CAWNLQGRNTEAFF

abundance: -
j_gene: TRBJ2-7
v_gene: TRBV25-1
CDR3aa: CASVDRGYEQYF

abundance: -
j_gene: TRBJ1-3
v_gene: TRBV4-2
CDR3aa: CASSPSRLGNTIYF

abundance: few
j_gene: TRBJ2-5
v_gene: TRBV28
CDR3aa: CASRQGETQYF